The rows below give T cell receptor beta chains drawn from one sample of a study of T cell responses to AZD1222 COVID-19 vaccine. Some clones are missing from TCRdb's copy, which holds only in-frame ones; the method was immunoSEQ multiplex PCR. The sample shows under 150,000 clones, about 90% of them seen only once. Sequences were derived from peripheral blood, sampled on day 0 of AZD1222 vaccination. The receptors derive from an adult in good health. Both conserved end residues are part of each CDR3. D genes are given only for firm matches. A row's size may be missing; if present it is once, few, many or a size class.

D	size	J	V	CDR3	DNA
NA	NA	TRBJ1-1	TRBV27	CASSTRLPQIWPEAFF	TGTGCCAGCAGTACACGTCTGCCCCAAATATGGCCTGAAGCTTTCTTT
NA	once	TRBJ2-1	TRBV9	CASSGGFRITDNEQFF	TGTGCCAGCAGCGGGGGGTTTCGTATAACGGACAATGAGCAGTTCTTC
NA	NA	TRBJ2-7	TRBV6-6	CASSPGTPGEQYF	TGTGCCAGCAGCCCCGGGACCCCAGGCGAGCAGTACTTC
NA	NA	TRBJ1-1	TRBV28	CASSLEIGVGTEAFF	TGTGCCAGCAGCTTGGAGATTGGGGTGGGCACTGAAGCTTTCTTT
NA	NA	TRBJ2-5	TRBV6-2/TRBV6-3	CASSYQETQYF	TGTGCCAGCAGTTATCAAGAGACCCAGTACTTC
TRBD2	NA	TRBJ2-1	TRBV5-4	CASSLAPLAGNEQFF	TGTGCCAGCAGCCTAGCCCCACTAGCGGGCAATGAGCAGTTCTTC
TRBD2	NA	TRBJ2-1	TRBV9	CASSSLAEGSYNEQFF	TGTGCCAGCAGCTCCCTAGCGGAGGGGTCTTACAATGAGCAGTTCTTC
NA	NA	TRBJ2-2	TRBV19	CASRPRDNIDTGELFF	TGTGCCAGTAGACCCCGGGACAATATAGACACCGGGGAGCTGTTTTTT
TRBD1	NA	TRBJ1-4	TRBV28	CASGMTGRNEKLFF	TGTGCCAGCGGAATGACAGGGCGTAATGAAAAACTGTTTTTT
TRBD2	NA	TRBJ2-7	TRBV5-6	CASSPGLAGPREQYF	TGTGCCAGCAGCCCCGGACTAGCGGGACCCCGCGAGCAGTACTTC
NA	NA	TRBJ1-5	TRBV27	CASKGAGSQPQHF	TGTGCCAGCAAAGGGGCAGGGAGTCAGCCCCAGCATTTT
NA	NA	TRBJ1-2	TRBV9	CASSVEARAYYGYTF	TGTGCCAGCAGCGTAGAGGCCAGGGCTTACTATGGCTACACCTTC
TRBD1	once	TRBJ2-7	TRBV25-1	CASSEPGQGASYEQYF	TGTGCCAGCAGTGAACCCGGACAGGGGGCCAGCTACGAGCAGTACTTC
TRBD1	NA	TRBJ2-2	TRBV18	CASSPNSTKHRGTGELFF	TGTGCCAGCTCACCTAATTCGACAAAACACAGGGGGACCGGGGAGCTGTTTTTT
NA	NA	TRBJ2-7	TRBV27	CASGWTERYEQYF	TGTGCCAGCGGGTGGACAGAGAGATACGAGCAGTACTTC
NA	NA	TRBJ2-2	TRBV6-5	CASTRQNTGELFF	TGTGCCAGCACCCGACAGAACACCGGGGAGCTGTTTTTT
TRBD1	once	TRBJ1-3	TRBV19	CASSGPRTGSGNTIYF	TGTGCCAGTAGTGGACCTAGGACAGGGTCTGGAAACACCATATATTTT
NA	NA	TRBJ1-1	TRBV7-9	CASSLPGNTEAFF	TGTGCCAGCAGCTTACCAGGGAACACTGAAGCTTTCTTT
NA	NA	TRBJ2-7	TRBV9	CASSALAGSYEQYF	TGTGCCAGCAGCGCCCTAGCAGGGTCTTACGAGCAGTACTTC
TRBD1	NA	TRBJ1-1	TRBV6-2/TRBV6-3	CASSYSTGEGANTEAFF	TGTGCCAGCAGTTATTCAACAGGGGAGGGGGCAAACACTGAAGCTTTCTTT
NA	NA	TRBJ1-5	TRBV3-1/TRBV3-2	CASSHGYGGQPQHF	TGTGCCAGCAGCCATGGGTACGGTGGACAGCCCCAGCATTTT
NA	NA	TRBJ1-5	TRBV19	CASRRGRGDQPQHF	TGTGCCAGTAGGAGGGGAAGGGGAGATCAGCCCCAGCATTTT
NA	NA	TRBJ2-7	TRBV27	CASSLLAMSPGEQYF	TGTGCCAGCAGTTTACTGGCTATGTCCCCGGGCGAGCAGTACTTC
TRBD1	NA	TRBJ1-3	TRBV11-3	CASSEQGIGNTIYF	TGTGCCAGCAGCGAACAGGGGATTGGAAACACCATATATTTT
TRBD1	NA	TRBJ2-7	TRBV7-3	CASRFDRDHEQYF	TGTGCCAGCAGGTTCGACAGGGATCACGAGCAGTACTTC
NA	NA	TRBJ1-1	TRBV29-1	CTGQWNTEAFF	TGCACGGGGCAGTGGAACACTGAAGCTTTCTTT
NA	NA	TRBJ2-2	TRBV12-5	CASGLVGGGELFF	TGTGCTAGTGGTTTGGTTGGAGGCGGGGAGCTGTTTTTT
NA	NA	TRBJ1-1	TRBV4-3	CASSPSPGGSNTEAFF	TGCGCCAGCAGCCCAAGTCCCGGGGGGAGTAACACTGAAGCTTTCTTT
TRBD2	NA	TRBJ2-1	TRBV11-3	CASSLGGLAGVGDEQFF	TGTGCCAGCAGCTTAGGTGGGCTAGCGGGAGTAGGGGATGAGCAGTTCTTC
NA	NA	TRBJ2-5	TRBV5-1	CASSPNGDQETQYF	TGCGCCAGCAGCCCCAACGGGGATCAAGAGACCCAGTACTTC
TRBD1	NA	TRBJ1-6	TRBV29-1	CSVRQGWNYNSPLHF	TGCAGCGTTAGACAGGGGTGGAACTATAATTCACCCCTCCACTTT
NA	NA	TRBJ1-4	TRBV18	CASSNQGFEKLFF	TGTGCCAGCTCAAATCAGGGGTTTGAAAAACTGTTTTTT
TRBD1	NA	TRBJ2-5	TRBV30	CAWSSGQGQETQYF	TGTGCCTGGAGTTCCGGACAGGGGCAAGAGACCCAGTACTTC
TRBD1	NA	TRBJ1-6	TRBV6-2/TRBV6-3	CASSYHTGGASPLHF	TGTGCCAGCAGTTACCATACAGGGGGCGCTTCACCCCTCCACTTT
NA	NA	TRBJ1-6	TRBV6-6	CASNQMNRDAHSPLHF	TGTGCCAGCAACCAAATGAACAGGGACGCACATTCACCCCTCCACTTT
TRBD2	NA	TRBJ2-3	TRBV27	CASSLKLAGALSTDTQYF	TGTGCCAGCAGTTTGAAGCTAGCGGGAGCACTTAGCACAGATACGCAGTATTTT
NA	NA	TRBJ2-2	TRBV5-1	CASSPHTRGDTGELFF	TGCGCCAGCAGCCCACACACTAGAGGCGACACCGGGGAGCTGTTTTTT